The clone carrying this T cell receptor beta chain was found once. Produced via immunoSEQ multiplex PCR; TCRdb's table is partial and in-frame only. Of 57,000 or so clones detected, around 90% appear once; the ten largest clones hold about 1.5%. This entry belongs to a study of T cell changes during pregnancy in multiple sclerosis. Germline V gene sequence: CDR1 MDHEN, CDR2 SYDVKM. The CDR3 covers 18 residues. Germline trimming cut 6 bases from V and 4 bases from J; bases unmatched to any gene: 16. Source: peripheral blood, taken in the second trimester of pregnancy. The receptor's source is a female donor with multiple sclerosis, enrolled in a pregnancy study. The chain uses TRBV28 and TRBJ2-1; 9 bases are shared with TRBD2. The CDR3 protein is CASSPYGLSGGHYNEQFF. The CDR3 nucleotides are TGTGCCAGCAGCCCCTATGGCCTCAGCGGGGGGCATTACAATGAGCAGTTCTTC. The whole variable domain, filled in from reference TRBV28 and TRBJ2-1, reads DVKVTQSSRYLVKRTGEKVFLECVQDMDHENMFWYRQDPGLGLRLIYFSYDVKMKEKGDIPEGYSVSREKKERFSLILESASTNQTSMYLCASSPYGLSGGHYNEQFFGPGTRLTVL.